The 27 T cell receptor beta chains in this list originate from one sample, sequenced in a study of blood T cell repertoires in COVID-19 (dated by TCRdb to the early 2020s). Libraries came from the immunoSEQ multiplex PCR assay. Not all clones reach the TCRdb copy of this immuneACCESS table, which keeps in-frame sequences only. Checked studies attribute under half of the gap to unresolved V genes and leave the rest unexplained. The table for this sample lists 230,000 or so clones; more than 70% of them were counted only once. The leading ten clones occupy 2% to 2.5% of the sample. The source material was PBMCs or T cells enriched from blood (not recorded which). Receptor source: a woman aged 40 to 50 with acute COVID-19.

This chain uses TRBV19 with TRBJ1-5; tentative D call: TRBD1 (6 bases). Germline V gene lookup returns CDR1 LNHDA and CDR2 SQIVND (reference sequence). This CDR3 is 15 amino acids long. Trimming pared 1 base from V and 2 bases from J, leaving 9 bases between. The CDR3 is CASSIGTDRNQPQHF. The CDR3 nucleotides are TGTGCCAGTAGTATAGGGACAGATCGCAATCAGCCCCAGCATTTT.

The chain uses TRBV29-1 and TRBJ1-4, with D unclear. The CDR3 extends over 13 amino acids. Trimming left V 5 bases short and J 7 bases short, with 14 bases between. Germline V gene lookup returns CDR1 SQVTM and CDR2 ANQGSEA. The CDR3 sequence: CSVKETGVEKLFF. DNA of the CDR3: TGCAGCGTTAAGGAGACGGGTGTTGAAAAACTGTTTTTT.

The count of this clone is one. V is TRBV19 and J is TRBJ2-1, with a weak D call TRBD1 (5 bases). Trimming took 3 bases from V and 3 from J, leaving 12 bases between them. Germline V gene lookup returns CDR1 LNHDA and CDR2 SQIVND (reference sequence). The CDR3 sequence is 15 residues long. In DNA form, the CDR3 reads TGTGCCAGTAGTATGGCGGACACTCTCTACAATGAGCAGTTCTTC. Its translation: CASSMADTLYNEQFF. The full variable domain, completed using reference TRBV19 and TRBJ2-1, is DGGITQSPKYLFRKEGQNVTLSCEQNLNHDAMYWYRQDPGQGLRLIYYSQIVNDFQKGDIAEGYSVSREKKESFPLTVTSAQKNPTAFYLCASSMADTLYNEQFFGPGTRLTVL.

About this clone itself: The sample has other DNA sequences that encode this CDR3 too. The chain joins TRBV7-9 to TRBJ2-1; 9 bases map to TRBD2. J gave up 4 bases and V 3 bases, and 1 base lay outside the gene matches. CDR3 length: 14 residues. Germline lookup yields CDR1 SEHNR and CDR2 FQNEAQ (reference sequence). The CDR3 bases are TGTGCCAGCAGCTTTAGCGGGAGTTACAATGAGCAGTTCTTC. Its translation is CASSFSGSYNEQFF.

The chain uses TRBV13 and TRBJ1-1; no clear D. The CDR3 has 13 residues. The V gene's germline CDR1 is PRHDT and CDR2 FYEKMQ (reference sequence). V lost 3 bases and J lost 1, with 6 bases in between. The CDR3 nucleotides read TGTGCCAGCAGCTTCGCGGCGAACACTGAAGCTTTCTTT. This sequence encodes CASSFAANTEAFF.

V usage is TRBV29-1 and J usage is TRBJ2-5, with 8 nucleotides matching TRBD1. The CDR3 runs to 13 residues. CDR1 is SQVTM and CDR2 is ANQGSEA in the germline V gene. Trimming cost V 5 bases and J 4 bases; bases outside gene matches: 6. The CDR3 is CSVRRQGTETQYF. The DNA of the CDR3 is TGCAGCGTTCGACGACAGGGGACAGAGACCCAGTACTTC.

The rearrangement uses TRBV10-3 and TRBJ2-5; D perhaps matches TRBD1 (7 bases). Trimming cost V 0 bases and J 3 bases, with 11 bases left between them. The germline V gene encodes CDR1 ENHRY and CDR2 SYGVKD. The CDR3 sequence is 15 residues long. CDR3 sequence: CAISESGGGKETQYF. CDR3 coding DNA: TGTGCCATCAGTGAGTCTGGAGGGGGCAAAGAGACCCAGTACTTC.

This clone was observed once. The V and J genes are TRBV18 and TRBJ1-3; no definite D call. V lost 0 bases, J lost 3 bases, and 15 bases lay in between. Germline CDR1 is KGHSH and CDR2 is LQKENI. This CDR3 region has 17 residues. CDR3 sequence: CASSPPGRGVSGNTIYF. Written as DNA, the CDR3 is TGTGCCAGCTCACCACCGGGTCGGGGTGTGAGTGGAAACACCATATATTTT.

V gene TRBV29-1 combines with J gene TRBJ2-1; 12 bases are a match to TRBD1. This CDR3 has 14 residues. With V trimmed by 1 base and J by 6 bases, 1 base remained unmatched. Germline V lookup: CDR1 SQVTM, CDR2 ANQGSEA. CDR3 coding DNA: TGCAGCGTTGAAGGGGGACAGGGGGCCAATGAGCAGTTCTTC. Its protein product is CSVEGGQGANEQFF.

CDR3 sequence reads: CASSEGLAGGHEQFF. CDR3 nucleotides: TGTGCCAGCAGTGAAGGACTAGCGGGAGGGCATGAGCAGTTCTTC. J is TRBJ2-1 and V is TRBV25-1, with 15 nucleotides matching TRBD2. The trim removed 2 bases at V and 8 bases at J, leaving 1 base unmatched. The CDR3 has 15 residues. CDR1 is MGHDK, CDR2 SYGVNS, per germline.

The chain carries TRBV11-2 and TRBJ1-3, with no clear D. The CDR3 loop spans 15 amino acids. The V gene lost 5 bases and the J gene lost 0 bases, with 11 bases spanning the gap. Germline V gene lookup returns CDR1 SGHAT and CDR2 FQNNGV. This CDR3 is CASSPSTISGNTIYF. The CDR3 DNA reads TGTGCCAGCAGCCCAAGCACGATCTCTGGAAACACCATATATTTT.

The chain combines TRBV5-6 with TRBJ2-2, with TRBD2 identical over 11 bases. With 1 base clipped from V and 4 bases from J, the junction kept 0 bases outside the gene matches. CDR3 size: 15 residues. In germline, CDR1 is SGHDT, CDR2 YYEEEE. CDR3 loop: CASSLTSGGTGELFF. CDR3 coding DNA: TGTGCCAGCAGCTTGACTAGCGGGGGCACCGGGGAGCTGTTTTTT.

The table lists this clone with a few counts. The chain has TRBV3-1 (or the pseudogene TRBV3-2) and TRBJ2-1; 9 bases fit TRBD1. The germline V gene has CDR1 LGHDT and CDR2 YNNKEL (reference sequence). The CDR3 runs to 15 residues. Trimming cost V 6 bases and J 4 bases; bases outside gene matches: 7. The CDR3 loop is CASSPQGQGYNEQFF. CDR3 DNA: TGTGCCAGCAGTCCCCAGGGACAGGGTTACAATGAGCAGTTCTTC.

This rearrangement joins TRBV18 to TRBJ1-5; unclear D gene. In germline, CDR1 is KGHSH, CDR2 LQKENI. The CDR3 extends over 16 amino acids. V lost 3 bases to trimming and J lost 0 bases, with 12 bases between them. The CDR3 DNA sequence: TGTGCCAGCTCACCCGGTTGGGGAGATAGCAATCAGCCCCAGCATTTT. It is translated as CASSPGWGDSNQPQHF.

This chain uses TRBV4-3 with TRBJ2-1; the D gene is possibly TRBD2 (5 bases). This CDR3 region has 15 residues. V lost 0 bases and J 9 bases, leaving 15 bases between the germline ends. The germline V gene has CDR1 LGHNA and CDR2 YSLEER. CDR3 amino acids: CASSQEGRAGGEQFF. CDR3 DNA: TGCGCCAGCAGCCAAGAAGGCAGAGCCGGAGGTGAGCAGTTCTTC.

The rearrangement links TRBV5-1 to TRBJ2-2, with 14 bases matching TRBD2. The trim removed 3 bases at V and 7 bases at J, leaving 2 bases unmatched. Germline loops: CDR1 SGHRS, CDR2 YFSETQ. The CDR3 totals 15 residues. CDR3 protein: CASSWTSGGSGELFF. The CDR3 DNA follows: TGCGCCAGCAGCTGGACTAGCGGGGGGAGCGGGGAGCTGTTTTTT. Combining the CDR3 with reference TRBV5-1 and TRBJ2-2 gives the whole variable domain KAGVTQTPRYLIKTRGQQVTLSCSPISGHRSVSWYQQTPGQGLQFLFEYFSETQRNKGNFPGRFSGRQFSNSRSEMNVSTLELGDSALYLCASSWTSGGSGELFFGEGSRLTVL.

The chain uses TRBV10-1 and TRBJ2-1, with 9 bases matching TRBD2. Germline V gene sequence: CDR1 WNHNN, CDR2 SYGVQD (reference sequence). Trimming cost V 3 bases and J 7 bases; bases outside gene matches: 7. The CDR3 loop spans 15 amino acids. CDR3: CASSELAGARNEQFF. The CDR3, as DNA: TGCGCCAGCAGTGAATTAGCGGGAGCTCGGAATGAGCAGTTCTTC.

The chain combines TRBV7-8 with TRBJ1-5; D not resolved. CDR1 and CDR2 (germline): SGHVS, FQNEAQ. This CDR3 region has 15 residues. Trimming removed 5 bases from V and 0 bases from J, with 11 bases in between. Here the CDR3 DNA reads TGTGCCAGCAGCCTACAGACGATTAGCAATCAGCCCCAGCATTTT. It translates to CASSLQTISNQPQHF.

This chain uses TRBV11-2 with TRBJ1-1; D remains ambiguous. V was trimmed by 0 bases and J by 8 bases, leaving 10 bases between them. Germline V lookup: CDR1 SGHAT, CDR2 FQNNGV. The CDR3 sequence is 13 residues long. In DNA form, the CDR3 reads TGTGCCAGCAGCTTAGATGGTGGAGGGGAAGCTTTCTTT. This gives the protein CASSLDGGGEAFF.

The chain links TRBV16 to TRBJ2-2; a possible D gene is TRBD1 (6 bases). The CDR3 runs to 13 residues. CDR1 KGHSY and CDR2 FQNENV come from the germline V gene. The V gene lost 6 bases and the J gene lost 7 bases, with 12 bases spanning the gap. The CDR3 DNA reads TGTGCCAGCAGACCAGGGGAAAACGGGGAGCTGTTTTTT. Its translation: CASRPGENGELFF.

The rearrangement joins TRBV27 to TRBJ2-1, with 11 positions matching TRBD2. The CDR3 runs to 18 residues. CDR1 MNHEY and CDR2 SMNVEV come from the germline V gene (reference sequence). Trimming cost V 3 bases and J 4 bases; bases outside gene matches: 11. CDR3 sequence reads: CASSFSGTSGPRYNEQFF. The CDR3 DNA follows: TGTGCCAGCAGTTTCTCCGGGACTAGCGGCCCAAGATACAATGAGCAGTTCTTC.

The chain couples TRBV29-1 to TRBJ2-3; 12 bases line up with TRBD2. CDR1 and CDR2 from the germline V gene are SQVTM and ANQGSEA. The junction had 6 bases not matched to a gene; V was cut back by 3 bases and J by 2 bases. The CDR3 loop spans 16 amino acids. Written as DNA, the CDR3 is TGCAGCGTTGAGTCTAGCGGGAGGGAGGTCACAGATACGCAGTATTTT. The encoded protein is CSVESSGREVTDTQYF.

The genes are TRBV2 and TRBJ1-2; unclear D gene. This CDR3 has 13 amino acids. The V gene's germline CDR1 is SNHLY and CDR2 FYNNEI. V was cut by 5 bases and J by 7 bases, with 14 bases left in between. The CDR3 bases are TGTGCCAGCAGTCTCGTTGCGGAGGGTGGCTACACCTTC. Translating gives CASSLVAEGGYTF.

V is TRBV7-9 and J is TRBJ1-2; D uncertain. Germline CDR1 reads SEHNR; CDR2 reads FQNEAQ (reference sequence). The CDR3 covers 15 residues. Trimming took off 1 base at V and 1 base at J, with 10 bases between the two ends. CDR3 amino acids: CASSLVVQNNYGYTF. The DNA for the CDR3 is TGTGCCAGCAGCTTAGTGGTACAGAATAACTATGGCTACACCTTC.

This chain links TRBV29-1 with TRBJ1-1; 7 bases map to TRBD1. The germline gives CDR1 SQVTM, CDR2 ANQGSEA. Trimming at V came to 4 bases and at J to 0 bases, leaving 5 bases not matched to a gene. The CDR3 contains 14 residues. CDR3 sequence: CSVGRQGLNTEAFF. CDR3 bases: TGCAGCGTTGGACGACAGGGCCTGAACACTGAAGCTTTCTTT.

The V gene is TRBV7-2, the J gene TRBJ2-2, with 8 bases that match TRBD1. The CDR3 has 16 residues. Per germline, CDR1 SGHTA and CDR2 FQGNSA. Germline trimming cut 5 bases from V and 5 bases from J; bases unmatched to any gene: 10. In DNA, the CDR3 is TGTGCCAGCAGCAAGAGGTGGGGGACAGGAACCGGGGAGCTGTTTTTT. Its translation: CASSKRWGTGTGELFF.

The chain combines TRBV27 with TRBJ1-2, with D possibly TRBD1 on 6 matching bases. The CDR3 is 15 residues long. Trimming cost V 2 bases and J 4 bases, with 14 bases left between them. Per germline, CDR1 MNHEY and CDR2 SMNVEV (reference sequence). The CDR3 DNA reads TGTGCCAGCAGTTTACTCTCAACAGGGACCTATGGCTACACCTTC. It encodes CASSLLSTGTYGYTF.